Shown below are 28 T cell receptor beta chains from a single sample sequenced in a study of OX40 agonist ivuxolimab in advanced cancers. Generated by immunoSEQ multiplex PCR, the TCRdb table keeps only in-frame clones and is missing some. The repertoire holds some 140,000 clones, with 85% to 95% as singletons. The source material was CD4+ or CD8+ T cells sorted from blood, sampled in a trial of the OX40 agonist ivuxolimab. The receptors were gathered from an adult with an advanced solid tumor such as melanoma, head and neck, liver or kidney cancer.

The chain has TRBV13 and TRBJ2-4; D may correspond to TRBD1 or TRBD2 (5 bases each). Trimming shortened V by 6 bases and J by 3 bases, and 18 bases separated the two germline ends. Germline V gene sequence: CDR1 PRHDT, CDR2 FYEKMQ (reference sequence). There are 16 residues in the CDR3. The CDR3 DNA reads TGTGCCAGCAGTCCAACCGGGGACCGGGGCAAAAACATTCAGTACTTC. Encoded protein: CASSPTGDRGKNIQYF.

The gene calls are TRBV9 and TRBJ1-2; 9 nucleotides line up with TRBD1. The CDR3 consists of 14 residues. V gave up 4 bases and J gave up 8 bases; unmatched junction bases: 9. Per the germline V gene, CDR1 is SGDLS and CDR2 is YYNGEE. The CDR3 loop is CASSTPGTGRGYTF. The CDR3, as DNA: TGTGCCAGCAGCACACCGGGGACAGGGAGGGGCTACACCTTC.

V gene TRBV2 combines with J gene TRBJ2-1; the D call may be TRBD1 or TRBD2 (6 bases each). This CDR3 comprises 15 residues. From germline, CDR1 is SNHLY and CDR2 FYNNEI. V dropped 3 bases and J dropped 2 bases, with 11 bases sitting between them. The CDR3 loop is CASSEGGYTYNEQFF. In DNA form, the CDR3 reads TGTGCCAGCAGTGAGGGGGGCTACACCTACAATGAGCAGTTCTTC.

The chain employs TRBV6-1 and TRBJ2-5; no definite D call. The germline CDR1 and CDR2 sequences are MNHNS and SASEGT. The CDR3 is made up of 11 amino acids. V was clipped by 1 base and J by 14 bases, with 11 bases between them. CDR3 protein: CASSEGRLRYF. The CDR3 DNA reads TGTGCCAGCAGTGAAGGCAGGCTCCGATACTTC.

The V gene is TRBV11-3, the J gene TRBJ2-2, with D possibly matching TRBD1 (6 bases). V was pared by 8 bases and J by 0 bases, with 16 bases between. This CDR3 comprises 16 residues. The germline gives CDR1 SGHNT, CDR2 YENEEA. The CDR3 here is CASRRGAGANTGELFF. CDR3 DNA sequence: TGTGCCAGCCGGCGAGGGGCAGGGGCGAACACCGGGGAGCTGTTTTTT.

The CDR3 sequence is CASSPGHLSEAFF. The DNA of the CDR3 is TGTGCCAGCAGTCCGGGACATCTGAGTGAAGCTTTCTTT. The chain combines TRBV2 with TRBJ1-1, with D tentatively TRBD1 (6 bases). Germline V gene sequence: CDR1 SNHLY, CDR2 FYNNEI. Trimming cost V 5 bases and J 7 bases, with 14 bases left between them. This CDR3 is 13 amino acids long. Full variable domain (missing parts from reference TRBV2 and TRBJ1-1): EPEVTQTPSHQVTQMGQEVILRCVPISNHLYFYWYRQILGQKVEFLVSFYNNEISEKSEIFDDQFSVERPDGSNFTLKIRSTKLEDSAMYFCASSPGHLSEAFFGQGTRLTVV.

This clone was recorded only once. DNA of the CDR3: TGTGCCAGCAGCCCCGCTGGGTTTCGCTCCTACGAGCAGTACTTC. Protein: CASSPAGFRSYEQYF. The chain combines TRBV7-9 with TRBJ2-7, with no clear D. V was cut by 5 bases and J by 0 bases, with 14 bases left in between. The CDR3 is made up of 15 amino acids. Germline V CDR1 and CDR2: SEHNR, FQNEAQ (reference sequence). Variable domain in full (rest from reference TRBV7-9 and TRBJ2-7): DTGVSQNPRHKITKRGQNVTFRCDPISEHNRLYWYRQTLGQGPEFLTYFQNEAQLEKSRLLSDRFSAERPKGSFSTLEIQRTEQGDSAMYLCASSPAGFRSYEQYFGPGTRLTVT.

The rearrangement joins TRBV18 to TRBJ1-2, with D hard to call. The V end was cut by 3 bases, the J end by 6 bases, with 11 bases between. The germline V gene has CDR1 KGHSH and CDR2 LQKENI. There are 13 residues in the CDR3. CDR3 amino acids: CASSPLGVNGYTF. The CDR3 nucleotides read TGTGCCAGCTCACCTTTGGGAGTAAATGGCTACACCTTC.

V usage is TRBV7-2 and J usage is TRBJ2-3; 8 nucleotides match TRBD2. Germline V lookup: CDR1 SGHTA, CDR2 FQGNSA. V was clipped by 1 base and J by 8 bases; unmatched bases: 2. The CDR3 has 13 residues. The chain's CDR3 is CASSLEAGGTQYF. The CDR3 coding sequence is TGTGCCAGCAGCTTAGAGGCGGGAGGTACGCAGTATTTT.

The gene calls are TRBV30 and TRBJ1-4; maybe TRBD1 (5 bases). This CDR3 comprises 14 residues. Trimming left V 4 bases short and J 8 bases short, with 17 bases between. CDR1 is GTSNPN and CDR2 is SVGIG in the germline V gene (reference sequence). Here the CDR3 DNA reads TGTGCCTGGAAGGCAGGGATGAGTGGAGAAAAACTGTTTTTT. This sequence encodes CAWKAGMSGEKLFF.

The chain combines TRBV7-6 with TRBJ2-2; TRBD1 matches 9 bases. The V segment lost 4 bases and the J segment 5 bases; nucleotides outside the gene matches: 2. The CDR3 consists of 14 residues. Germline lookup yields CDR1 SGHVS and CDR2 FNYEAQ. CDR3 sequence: CASSWTGETGELFF. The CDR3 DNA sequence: TGTGCCAGCAGCTGGACAGGGGAAACCGGGGAGCTGTTTTTT.

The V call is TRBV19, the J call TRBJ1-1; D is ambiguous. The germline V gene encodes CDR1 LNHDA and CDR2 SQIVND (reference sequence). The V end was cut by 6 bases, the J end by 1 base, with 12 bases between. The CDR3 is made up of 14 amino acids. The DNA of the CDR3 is TGTGCCAGTAGCTTAACTGGGTCGAACACTGAAGCTTTCTTT. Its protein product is CASSLTGSNTEAFF.

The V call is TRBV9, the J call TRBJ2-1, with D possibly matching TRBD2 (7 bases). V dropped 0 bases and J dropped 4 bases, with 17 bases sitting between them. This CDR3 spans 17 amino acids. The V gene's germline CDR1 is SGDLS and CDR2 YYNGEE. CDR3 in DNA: TGTGCCAGCAGCGTAGGAAGGTGGGCGGGGGCTTACAATGAGCAGTTCTTC. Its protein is CASSVGRWAGAYNEQFF.

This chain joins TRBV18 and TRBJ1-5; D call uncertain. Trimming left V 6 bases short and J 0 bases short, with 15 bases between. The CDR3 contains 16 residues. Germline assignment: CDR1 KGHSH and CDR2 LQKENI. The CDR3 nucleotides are TGTGCCAGCTCGGAATGGAGGGTTGTTAGCAATCAGCCCCAGCATTTT. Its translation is CASSEWRVVSNQPQHF.

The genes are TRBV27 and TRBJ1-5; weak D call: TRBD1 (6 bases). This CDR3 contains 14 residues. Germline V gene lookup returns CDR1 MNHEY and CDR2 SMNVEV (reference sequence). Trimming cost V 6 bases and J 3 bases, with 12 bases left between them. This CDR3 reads CASSGRTDNQPQHF. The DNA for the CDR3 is TGTGCCAGCAGCGGAAGGACAGACAATCAGCCCCAGCATTTT.

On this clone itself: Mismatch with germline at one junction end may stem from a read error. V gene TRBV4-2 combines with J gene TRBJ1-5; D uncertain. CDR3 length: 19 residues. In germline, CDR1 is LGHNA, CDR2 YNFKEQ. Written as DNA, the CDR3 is TGTGCCAGCGGCCAGGACCCAGGCAGCTCATCGGACGGCAATCAGCCCCAGCATTTT. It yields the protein CASGQDPGSSSDGNQPQHF.

The CDR3 DNA is TGTGCCAGCAGCTTAGAACCTACCTACGAGCAGTACTTC. This gives the protein CASSLEPTYEQYF. The chain combines TRBV5-4 with TRBJ2-7; no clear D. The CDR3 runs to 13 residues. CDR1 and CDR2 (germline): SGHNT, YYREEE (reference sequence). Trimming cost V 2 bases and J 2 bases, with 8 bases left between them. The full variable domain, in which reference TRBV5-4 and TRBJ2-7 provide the parts outside the CDR3, is ETGVTQSPTHLIKTRGQQVTLRCSSQSGHNTVSWYQQALGQGPQFIFQYYREEENGRGNFPPRFSGLQFPNYSSELNVNALELDDSALYLCASSLEPTYEQYFGPGTRLTVT.

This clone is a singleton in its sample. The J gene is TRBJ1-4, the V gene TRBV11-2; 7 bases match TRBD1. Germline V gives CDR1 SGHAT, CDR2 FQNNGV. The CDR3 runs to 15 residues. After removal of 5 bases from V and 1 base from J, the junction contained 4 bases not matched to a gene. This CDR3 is CASSLRTGTNEKLFF. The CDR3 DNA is TGTGCCAGCAGCCTTAGGACAGGAACTAATGAAAAACTGTTTTTT.

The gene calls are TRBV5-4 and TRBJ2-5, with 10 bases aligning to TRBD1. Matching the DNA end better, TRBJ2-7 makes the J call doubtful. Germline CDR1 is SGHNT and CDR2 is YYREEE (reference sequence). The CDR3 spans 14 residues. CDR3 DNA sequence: TGTGCCAGCAGCCCGGGACAGGGGTGGTACGAGCAGTACTTC. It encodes CASSPGQGWYEQYF.

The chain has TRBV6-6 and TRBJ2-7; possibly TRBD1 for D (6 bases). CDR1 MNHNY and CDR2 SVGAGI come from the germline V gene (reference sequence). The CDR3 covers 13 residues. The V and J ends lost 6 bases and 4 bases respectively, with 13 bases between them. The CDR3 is CASRKQDSYEQYF. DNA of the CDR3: TGTGCCAGCAGGAAACAGGACAGTTACGAGCAGTACTTC.

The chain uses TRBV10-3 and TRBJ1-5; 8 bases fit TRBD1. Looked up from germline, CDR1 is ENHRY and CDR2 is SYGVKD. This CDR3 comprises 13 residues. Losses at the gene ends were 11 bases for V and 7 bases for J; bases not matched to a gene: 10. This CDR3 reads CASVAGGGQPQHF. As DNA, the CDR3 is TGTGCCTCAGTGGCAGGGGGCGGGCAGCCCCAGCATTTT.

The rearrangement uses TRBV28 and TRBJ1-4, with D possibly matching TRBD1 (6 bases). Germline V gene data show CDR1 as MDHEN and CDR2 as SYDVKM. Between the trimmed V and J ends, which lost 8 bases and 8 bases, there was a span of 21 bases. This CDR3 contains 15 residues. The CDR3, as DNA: TGTGCCAGCGTACCCACCACGGGGGCGAGGGAAAAACTGTTTTTT. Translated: CASVPTTGAREKLFF.

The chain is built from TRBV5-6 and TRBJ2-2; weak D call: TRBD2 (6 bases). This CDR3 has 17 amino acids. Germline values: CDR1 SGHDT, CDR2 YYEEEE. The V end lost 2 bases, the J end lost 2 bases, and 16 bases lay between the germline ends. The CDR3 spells CASSFLGSGSNTGELFF. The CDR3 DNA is TGTGCCAGCAGCTTCCTGGGATCCGGGAGCAACACCGGGGAGCTGTTTTTT. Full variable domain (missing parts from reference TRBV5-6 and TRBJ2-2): DAGVTQSPTHLIKTRGQQVTLRCSPKSGHDTVSWYQQALGQGPQFIFQYYEEEERQRGNFPDRFSGHQFPNYSSELNVNALLLGDSALYLCASSFLGSGSNTGELFFGEGSRLTVL.

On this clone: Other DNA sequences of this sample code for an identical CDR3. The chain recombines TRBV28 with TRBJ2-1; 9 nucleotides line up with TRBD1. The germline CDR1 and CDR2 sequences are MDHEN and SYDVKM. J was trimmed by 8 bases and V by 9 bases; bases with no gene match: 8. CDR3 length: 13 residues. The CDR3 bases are TGTGCCAGTCGGGGACAGGGTCGATATGAGCAGTTCTTC. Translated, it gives CASRGQGRYEQFF.

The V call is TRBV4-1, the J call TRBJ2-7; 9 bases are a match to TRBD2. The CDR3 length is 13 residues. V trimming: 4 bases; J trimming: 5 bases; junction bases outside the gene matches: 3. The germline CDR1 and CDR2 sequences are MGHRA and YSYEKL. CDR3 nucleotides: TGCGCCAGCAGCCTTCTAGCGGGGAACGAGCAGTACTTC. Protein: CASSLLAGNEQYF.

The CDR3 reads CASSREEQYF. CDR3 nucleotide sequence: TGTGCCAGCAGCCGGGAAGAGCAGTACTTC. J is TRBJ2-7 and V is TRBV6-6, with TRBD2 as a possible D gene (5 bases). V shed 6 bases and J shed 7 bases, with 7 bases lying between them. CDR1 and CDR2 from the germline V gene are MNHNY and SVGAGI (reference sequence). The CDR3 runs to 10 residues.

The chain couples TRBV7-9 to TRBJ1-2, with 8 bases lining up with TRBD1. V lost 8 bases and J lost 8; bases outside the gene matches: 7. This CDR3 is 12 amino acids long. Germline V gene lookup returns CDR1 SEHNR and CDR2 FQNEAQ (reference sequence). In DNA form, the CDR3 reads TGTGCCAGCCGCAGGACAGGGTACGGCTACACCTTC. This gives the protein CASRRTGYGYTF.

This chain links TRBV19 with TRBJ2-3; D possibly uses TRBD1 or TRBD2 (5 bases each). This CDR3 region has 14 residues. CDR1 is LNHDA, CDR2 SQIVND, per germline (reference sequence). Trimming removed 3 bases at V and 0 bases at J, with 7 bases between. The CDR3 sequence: CASSMGPSTDTQYF. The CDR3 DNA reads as TGTGCCAGTAGTATGGGACCTAGCACAGATACGCAGTATTTT.